Listed below are T cell receptor beta chains from one sample, sequenced in a study of shared clonotypes between healthy human individuals. Libraries were prepared by immunoSEQ multiplex PCR; TCRdb keeps only in-frame clonotypes and omits some of them. The sample holds around 2,000,000 clones, about 95% seen once. The sequenced sample was naive CD8+ T cells sorted from blood. The receptors here all came from a man between 18 and 35 years old in good health. CDR3s include the opening cysteine and the closing phenylalanine or tryptophan. A D gene is named only where the DNA matches it firmly. Clone size is shown for a subset of rows, as once, few, many or a class of expanded clone.

v_call	d_call	clone_size	j_call	cdr3_nt	cdr3_aa
TRBV28	TRBD1	-	TRBJ2-1	TGTGCCAGCAGCCGACAGGGACCCTACAATGAGCAGTTCTTC	CASSRQGPYNEQFF
TRBV7-9	-	-	TRBJ1-3	TGTGCCAGCAGCTTAGCGGCGGGGGGGACCAAGGACACCATATATTTT	CASSLAAGGTKDTIYF
TRBV4-1	-	-	TRBJ2-7	TGCGCCAGCAGCCAAGGGGCGGCGGACTACGAGCAGTACTTC	CASSQGAADYEQYF
TRBV6-1	-	-	TRBJ1-5	TGTGCCAGCAGTGATTTATGGGGGGGGATAGGACAGCCCCAGCATTTT	CASSDLWGGIGQPQHF
TRBV23-1	TRBD1	-	TRBJ2-7	TGCGCCAGCAGTCAATCGATTGGGCTTCCGGGACAGGGGCCCCGAATTGGCTCCTACGAGCAGTACTTC	CASSQSIGLPGQGPRIGSYEQYF
TRBV10-2	-	-	TRBJ1-1	TGCGCCAGCAGTGAGTCCCAGTGGGACACTGAAGCTTTCTTT	CASSESQWDTEAFF
TRBV7-8	-	-	TRBJ1-2	TGTGCCAGCAGCCTCAAGGGCAGAGGCTATGGCTACACCTTC	CASSLKGRGYGYTF
TRBV19	-	-	TRBJ1-1	TGTGCCAGTAGTTGGGTGGGTACCGCTGAAGCTTTCTTT	CASSWVGTAEAFF
TRBV10-1	TRBD2	-	TRBJ2-7	TGCGCCAGCAGTGAGTTAGTAGCGGGAGACGGAGAGGCCTACGAGCAGTACTTC	CASSELVAGDGEAYEQYF
TRBV6-6	TRBD2	-	TRBJ2-2	TGTGCCAGCACGGTAGCGGGAATTGTGGGGGCCGGGGAGCTGTTTTTT	CASTVAGIVGAGELFF
TRBV29-1	-	-	TRBJ1-2	TGCAGCGTGCAGGACAGCCCCCCTAACTATGGCTACACCTTC	CSVQDSPPNYGYTF
TRBV5-1	-	-	TRBJ2-7	TGCGCCAGCAGCTTATCCCCATTGGAGCAGTACTTC	CASSLSPLEQYF
TRBV6-5	-	-	TRBJ1-1	TGTGCCAGCAGTTCCCTTGGGCAGGGCACTGAAGCTTTCTTT	CASSSLGQGTEAFF
TRBV19	TRBD2	-	TRBJ2-1	TGTGCCAGTACGCTCGAGCGGGGGACCTACAATGAGCAGTTCTTC	CASTLERGTYNEQFF
TRBV6-1	TRBD1	-	TRBJ2-7	TGTGCCAGCAGTGAAGAGAGGACAGGGAAAGGGGTGCAGTACTTC	CASSEERTGKGVQYF
TRBV30	-	-	TRBJ2-2	TGTGCCTGGATCCCCGGGACGGTCAACACCGGGGAGCTGTTTTTT	CAWIPGTVNTGELFF
TRBV4-3	-	-	TRBJ2-7	TGCGCCAGCAGCCAAGATCGGACGGTACCCTCCTACGAGCAGTACTTC	CASSQDRTVPSYEQYF
TRBV13	-	-	TRBJ2-1	TGTGCCAGCAGCTTAGGGGCAGGGGAATATGAGCAGTTCTTC	CASSLGAGEYEQFF
TRBV21-1	-	-	TRBJ2-3	TGTGCCAGCAGTTGGGTAGACAGCACCGATACGCAGTATTTT	CASSWVDSTDTQYF
TRBV14	-	-	TRBJ1-1	TGTGCCAGCAGCCCCACTGGGTGGGACACTGAAGCTTTCTTT	CASSPTGWDTEAFF
TRBV27	TRBD2	-	TRBJ2-1	TGTGCCAGCAACCTTATTAGCGGGAGCGGGTACAATGAGCAGTTCTTC	CASNLISGSGYNEQFF
TRBV4-1	TRBD2	-	TRBJ2-1	TGCGCCAGCAGCCAAACTAGCGGGAGAGTTGAGCAGTTCTTC	CASSQTSGRVEQFF
TRBV5-4	-	-	TRBJ2-7	TGTGCCAGCAGCCCGAAGGGGGGTGACTACGAGCAGTACTTC	CASSPKGGDYEQYF
TRBV13	-	-	TRBJ1-2	TGTGCCAGCAGCTTAGGGATGGAGGGGGTCAGCTATGGCTACACCTTC	CASSLGMEGVSYGYTF
TRBV19	-	-	TRBJ1-4	TGTGCCAGTAGTATAGGTTCAACAACTAATGAAAAACTGTTTTTT	CASSIGSTTNEKLFF
TRBV10-1	TRBD2	-	TRBJ2-7	TGCGCCAGCAGTGAATCTAGCGGCTACGAGCAGTACTTC	CASSESSGYEQYF
TRBV7-9	-	-	TRBJ2-7	TGTGCCAGCGCTGCGGTCGGGGGTACCGAGCAGTACTTC	CASAAVGGTEQYF
TRBV7-6	-	-	TRBJ2-1	TGTGCCAGCAGCTTAGGGGGGGCCCCCCACAATGAGCAGTTCTTC	CASSLGGAPHNEQFF
TRBV13	-	-	TRBJ1-2	TGTGCCAGCAGTCCTCAGCAAGGGATCCTAATCTATGGCTACACCTTC	CASSPQQGILIYGYTF
TRBV9	TRBD1	-	TRBJ2-5	TGTGCCAGCAGCGTAGAGAAGGGACAGGGGGAAGAGACCCAGTACTTC	CASSVEKGQGEETQYF
TRBV5-1	TRBD2	few	TRBJ2-3	TGCGCCAGCAGCTTGGGGGTAGCGGGGACCCACACAGATACGCAGTATTTT	CASSLGVAGTHTDTQYF
TRBV29-1	TRBD1	once	TRBJ2-7	TGCAGCGTTGAAATAGAGGGGCAGGGGGCTTCCTACGAGCAGTACTTC	CSVEIEGQGASYEQYF
TRBV11-2	-	-	TRBJ1-6	TGTGCCAGCAGCTTAGAAGCAGATCTTTATAATTCACCCCTCCACTTT	CASSLEADLYNSPLHF
TRBV29-1	-	-	TRBJ1-1	TGCAGCGCCGAACCGGTTGGCGTCACTGAAGCTTTCTTT	CSAEPVGVTEAFF
TRBV2	TRBD1	once	TRBJ1-4	TGTGCCAGCTGGGACAGAGGTACTGAAAAACTGTTTTTT	CASWDRGTEKLFF
TRBV7-9	-	-	TRBJ2-3	TGTGCCAGCAGCTTATCCGGGAGCGGAGATAGCACAGATACGCAGTATTTT	CASSLSGSGDSTDTQYF
TRBV30	-	once	TRBJ1-5	TGTGCCTGGAGTTCGGATTTGGATCCCTGCGAGTTGTACAATCAGCCCCAGCATTTT	CAWSSDLDPCELYNQPQHF
TRBV7-9	TRBD2	-	TRBJ2-5	TGTGCCAGCAGCCGGGGACTAGCGGGCGGTGAGACCCAGTACTTC	CASSRGLAGGETQYF
TRBV27	-	-	TRBJ1-1	TGTGCCAGCAGTTTAAGTTATCGGGCTGAAGCTTTCTTT	CASSLSYRAEAFF
TRBV5-6	-	-	TRBJ2-2	TGTGCCAGCAGCCCCGGGACACCGGACACCGGGGAGCTGTTTTTT	CASSPGTPDTGELFF
TRBV4-1	-	-	TRBJ2-2	TGCGCCAGCAGCCAAGAAGCGACACTACCCGGGGAGCTGTTTTTT	CASSQEATLPGELFF
TRBV4-1	-	-	TRBJ2-3	TGCGCCAGCAGCGGAATGAGCACAGATACGCAGTATTTT	CASSGMSTDTQYF
TRBV19	-	-	TRBJ2-3	TGTGCCAGTAGTATAGGGGGAGCAGATACGCAGTATTTT	CASSIGGADTQYF